This T cell receptor beta chain was identified during a study of T cell repertoires in urothelial bladder cancer. General study findings and limits: Median infiltrating lymphocyte percentage was around 2.1% in carcinoma specimens.

Using immunoSEQ multiplex PCR, the repertoire was profiled, and TCRdb retains in-frame clones only, with some absent. Counted here are 9,500 to 13,000 clones, more than 60% occurring once; the ten biggest clones make up approximately 6.5%. Remarks on this clone: Its antigen is not known.

The clonotype comes from a human donor with a benign inflammatory bladder lesion. The specimen was tumor-infiltrating cells from bladder cancer.

The CDR3 protein is CASSALMSSDTQYF. CDR3 nucleotides: TGTGCCAGCAGCGCCCTAATGTCATCAGATACGCAGTATTTT. The gene calls are TRBV9 and TRBJ2-3, with no clear D. The V end was cut by 3 bases, the J end by 4 bases, with 12 bases between. The CDR3 has 14 amino acids. The V gene's germline CDR1 is SGDLS and CDR2 YYNGEE.